The 26 T cell receptor beta chains below were found in one sample sequenced in a study of OX40 agonist ivuxolimab in advanced cancers. This table comes from immunoSEQ multiplex PCR, and its TCRdb copy is limited to in-frame clones, with some not included. The repertoire holds some 54,000 clones, more than 75% seen once, with 4% to 5% in the top ten. Sample: CD4+ or CD8+ T cells sorted from blood, taken in a trial of the OX40 agonist ivuxolimab. Receptor source: an adult with an advanced solid tumor such as melanoma, head and neck, liver or kidney cancer.

This clone occurred a few times. The rearrangement joins TRBV9 to TRBJ2-2; 14 bases match TRBD2. CDR1 and CDR2 (germline): SGDLS, YYNGEE. V shed 0 bases, J shed 7 bases, and the junction held 5 bases outside the gene matches. The CDR3 length is 17 residues. The CDR3 DNA reads as TGTGCCAGCAGCGTAGGGACTAGCGGGAGGATGGGCGGGGAGCTGTTTTTT. It codes for CASSVGTSGRMGGELFF.

This CDR3 reads CASSSQGTYEQYF. The DNA of the CDR3 is TGCGCCAGCAGCTCGCAGGGTACCTACGAGCAGTACTTC. The V gene is TRBV5-1, the J gene TRBJ2-7; D may be TRBD1 (5 bases). Germline values: CDR1 SGHRS, CDR2 YFSETQ. Trimming took 3 bases from V and 2 from J, leaving 9 bases between them. The CDR3 spans 13 residues.

This clone has just a few counts. The J gene is TRBJ2-1, the V gene TRBV19, with D possibly matching TRBD2 (5 bases). Looked up from germline, CDR1 is LNHDA and CDR2 is SQIVND (reference sequence). CDR3 length: 14 amino acids. Trimming removed 4 bases from V and 9 bases from J, with 16 bases in between. The DNA of the CDR3 is TGTGCCAGTAGTAAGCTCCGGACGGAGGTTGAGCAGTTCTTC. Protein sequence: CASSKLRTEVEQFF.

The chain links TRBV10-1 to TRBJ1-5; D call uncertain. Between the trimmed V and J ends, which lost 5 bases and 1 base, there was a span of 12 bases. The CDR3 is 15 residues long. Germline-derived CDR1 and CDR2 are WNHNN and SYGVQD (reference sequence). CDR3 loop: CASSRTDLSNQPQHF. Written as DNA, the CDR3 is TGCGCCAGCAGTAGGACCGATTTGAGCAATCAGCCCCAGCATTTT.

This clone has a handful of counts. The chain is built from TRBV6-5 and TRBJ1-5; 8 bases line up with TRBD1. The CDR3 has 14 amino acids. J gave up 4 bases and V 4 bases, and 3 bases lay outside the gene matches. CDR1 MNHEY and CDR2 SVGAGI come from the germline V gene. CDR3 nucleotides: TGTGCCAGCAGTTCCTGGACAGGGAATCAGCCCCAGCATTTT. It encodes CASSSWTGNQPQHF.

The V call is TRBV28, the J call TRBJ2-5; 12 bases match TRBD2. CDR3 length equals 13 residues. V lost 11 bases, J lost 3 bases, and 4 bases stayed unmatched. Germline CDR1 is MDHEN and CDR2 is SYDVKM. DNA of the CDR3: TGTGCCTGTCGACTAGCGGGAGAAGAGACCCAGTACTTC. Encoded protein: CACRLAGEETQYF.

This chain uses TRBV5-1 with TRBJ2-1, with TRBD2 matching over 9 bases. The germline CDR1 and CDR2 sequences are SGHRS and YFSETQ. The CDR3 sequence is 16 residues long. Trimming took 1 base from V and 2 from J; bases not matched to a gene: 4. The CDR3 coding sequence is TGCGCCAGCAGCTTGACTAGCGGGCAAGCCTACAATGAGCAGTTCTTC. This translates into CASSLTSGQAYNEQFF. The full variable domain, rest sourced from reference TRBV5-1 and TRBJ2-1, is KAGVTQTPRYLIKTRGQQVTLSCSPISGHRSVSWYQQTPGQGLQFLFEYFSETQRNKGNFPGRFSGRQFSNSRSEMNVSTLELGDSALYLCASSLTSGQAYNEQFFGPGTRLTVL.

This rearrangement joins TRBV7-2 to TRBJ2-3; 9 bases align to TRBD1. CDR1 SGHTA and CDR2 FQGNSA come from the germline V gene. CDR3 length: 16 amino acids. Trimming took 1 base from V and 5 from J; bases not matched to a gene: 7. This chain's CDR3 is CASSLVLGQGEDTQYF. CDR3 bases: TGTGCCAGCAGCTTAGTTTTGGGACAGGGTGAAGATACGCAGTATTTT. The complete variable domain, with remaining parts taken from reference TRBV7-2 and TRBJ2-3, reads GAGVSQSPSNKVTEKGKDVELRCDPISGHTALYWYRQSLGQGLEFLIYFQGNSAPDKSGLPSDRFSAERTGGSVSTLTIQRTQQEDSAVYLCASSLVLGQGEDTQYFGPGTRLTVL.

This chain uses TRBV6-5 with TRBJ1-2, with TRBD1 as a possible D gene (5 bases). The germline V gene has CDR1 MNHEY and CDR2 SVGAGI. V lost 5 bases, J lost 2 bases, and 15 bases lay in between. CDR3 size: 15 residues. The CDR3 coding sequence is TGTGCCAGCAGTCTGGGACCAGACCCAAACTATGGCTACACCTTC. Translated: CASSLGPDPNYGYTF.

The chain recombines TRBV5-6 with TRBJ2-1; TRBD1 matches 7 bases. From germline, CDR1 is SGHDT and CDR2 YYEEEE. The V segment lost 4 bases and the J segment 0 bases; nucleotides outside the gene matches: 7. The CDR3 runs 16 residues. Here the CDR3 DNA reads TGTGCCAGCAGCATTACGACAGGGAGCTCCTACAATGAGCAGTTCTTC. Its protein is CASSITTGSSYNEQFF.

Only one count was recorded for this clone. The CDR3 sequence is CASSLRGGTDTQYF. The CDR3 region has the DNA TGTGCCAGCAGCTTACGCGGCGGCACAGATACGCAGTATTTT. This chain links TRBV13 with TRBJ2-3; no clear D gene. Trimming pared 2 bases from V and 1 base from J, leaving 7 bases between. The CDR3 is 14 amino acids. Germline CDR1 and CDR2: PRHDT and FYEKMQ (reference sequence).

The chain recombines TRBV7-6 with TRBJ2-7, with 12 bases aligning to TRBD2. Germline V gene lookup returns CDR1 SGHVS and CDR2 FNYEAQ. This CDR3 comprises 14 residues. V dropped 5 bases and J dropped 5; count of bases not matched to a gene: 4. CDR3 amino acids: CASSPTSGGHEQYF. The CDR3 nucleotides read TGTGCCAGCAGCCCGACTAGCGGGGGCCACGAGCAGTACTTC.

This clone appeared a few times. The V and J genes are TRBV11-2 and TRBJ2-7; the D is unclear. In germline, CDR1 is SGHAT, CDR2 FQNNGV. The V end was cut by 1 base, the J end by 1 base, with 8 bases between. The CDR3 length is 14 residues. This CDR3 reads CASSLVVGSYEQYF. The CDR3, as DNA: TGTGCCAGCAGCTTAGTGGTGGGTTCCTACGAGCAGTACTTC.

The genes are TRBV12-5 and TRBJ2-7; D gene uncertain. CDR1 and CDR2 (germline): LGHNT, FRNRAP. V lost 3 bases and J 3 bases, leaving 12 bases between the germline ends. The CDR3 consists of 14 residues. CDR3 region: CASGFWPNFYEQYF. In DNA, the CDR3 is TGTGCTAGTGGTTTTTGGCCGAATTTCTACGAGCAGTACTTC.

This clone is medium-sized (0.01 to 0.1%) within its sample. The chain has TRBV4-2 and TRBJ1-4, with 9 bases fitting TRBD1. The trim removed 8 bases at V and 2 bases at J, leaving 9 bases unmatched. Germline values: CDR1 LGHNA, CDR2 YNFKEQ. The CDR3 is 16 amino acids. CDR3 region: CASGNRGLGTNEKLFF. The CDR3 nucleotides are TGTGCCAGCGGAAACAGGGGGCTAGGGACTAATGAAAAACTGTTTTTT.

The chain recombines TRBV29-1 with TRBJ1-2, with unresolved D. V was shortened by 4 bases and J by 5 bases, with 11 bases between the two germline ends. The CDR3 is made up of 12 amino acids. The germline CDR1 and CDR2 sequences are SQVTM and ANQGSEA. CDR3 in DNA: TGCAGCGTTGGGGCAGGATTTTATGGCTACACCTTC. This encodes CSVGAGFYGYTF. Full variable domain (remainder filled in from reference TRBV29-1 and TRBJ1-2): SAVISQKPSRDICQRGTSLTIQCQVDSQVTMMFWYRQQPGQSLTLIATANQGSEATYESGFVIDKFPISRPNLTFSTLTVSNMSPEDSSIYLCSVGAGFYGYTFGSGTRLTVV.

This clone occurred once. The J gene is TRBJ1-2, the V gene TRBV28, with 11 bases matching TRBD1. Germline V gives CDR1 MDHEN, CDR2 SYDVKM. This CDR3 has 16 amino acids. V was clipped by 4 bases and J by 4 bases; unmatched bases: 8. Written as DNA, the CDR3 is TGTGCCAGCAGTTCCCACGGGACAGGGGGAGGCTATGGCTACACCTTC. Protein sequence: CASSSHGTGGGYGYTF.

V gene TRBV7-9 combines with J gene TRBJ2-1, with no clear D. Per germline, CDR1 SEHNR and CDR2 FQNEAQ (reference sequence). The CDR3 is 11 amino acids. Trimming cost V 6 bases and J 9 bases, with 9 bases left between them. CDR3 in amino acids: CASSPSLEQFF. The CDR3 bases are TGTGCCAGCAGTCCAAGCCTTGAGCAGTTCTTC.

This clone was counted a few times. The chain uses TRBV7-8 and TRBJ1-1; the D is unclear. The CDR3 length is 13 residues. The germline CDR1 and CDR2 sequences are SGHVS and FQNEAQ. V was clipped by 1 base and J by 1 base, with 4 bases between them. This CDR3 is CASSLGRNTEAFF. The DNA of the CDR3 is TGTGCCAGCAGCTTAGGGAGGAACACTGAAGCTTTCTTT.

The CDR3 loop is CASSPDPGGDEQFF. The CDR3 bases are TGCGCCAGCAGCCCAGACCCGGGCGGGGATGAGCAGTTCTTC. This rearrangement joins TRBV5-1 to TRBJ2-1; D might be TRBD2 (6 bases). V gave up 4 bases and J gave up 8 bases, with 16 bases separating them. In germline, CDR1 is SGHRS, CDR2 YFSETQ. The CDR3 is 14 residues long.

Only one count was recorded for this clone. The chain uses TRBV5-4 and TRBJ1-4; TRBD1 matches 8 bases. In germline, CDR1 is SGHNT, CDR2 YYREEE (reference sequence). Unmatched junction bases numbered 7, after V lost 1 base and J lost 8 bases. This CDR3 is 15 amino acids long. The CDR3 bases are TGTGCCAGCAGCTTGCGACAGGGGAGGGAGGAAAAACTGTTTTTT. Protein: CASSLRQGREEKLFF.

The chain has TRBV29-1 and TRBJ1-1; the D gene is possibly TRBD1 (5 bases). This CDR3 comprises 13 residues. V lost 2 bases to trimming and J lost 5 bases, with 12 bases between them. The germline gives CDR1 SQVTM, CDR2 ANQGSEA. The CDR3 DNA sequence: TGCAGCGTTGAAACCGGTGGGGGAACTGAAGCTTTCTTT. Translating gives CSVETGGGTEAFF.

This clone was counted only a few times. Other DNA sequences within the sample encode an identical CDR3. The J gene is TRBJ2-1, the V gene TRBV5-1; TRBD1 matches at 9 bases. Germline-derived CDR1 and CDR2 are SGHRS and YFSETQ. This CDR3 has 14 amino acids. Trimming took 4 bases from V and 8 from J; bases not matched to a gene: 7. The CDR3 coding sequence is TGCGCCAGCAGCCTTGGACAGGGGTGGGATGAGCAGTTCTTC. Translation: CASSLGQGWDEQFF.

V is TRBV18 and J is TRBJ2-5; D is uncertain. Trimming took off 0 bases at V and 1 base at J, with 6 bases between the two ends. This CDR3 region has 14 residues. Germline loops: CDR1 KGHSH, CDR2 LQKENI. The CDR3 nucleotides are TGTGCCAGCTCACCACCGCTAGTCCAAGAGACCCAGTACTTC. Its translation is CASSPPLVQETQYF.

V and J are TRBV2 and TRBJ2-2; no firm D call. V lost 1 base, J lost 0 bases, and 9 bases lay in between. There are 16 residues in the CDR3. CDR1 SNHLY and CDR2 FYNNEI come from the germline V gene. The DNA for the CDR3 is TGTGCCAGCAGTGAAGTAAGGGCAACGAACACCGGGGAGCTGTTTTTT. Its protein is CASSEVRATNTGELFF. Together with reference TRBV2 and TRBJ2-2, the CDR3 gives the full variable domain: EPEVTQTPSHQVTQMGQEVILRCVPISNHLYFYWYRQILGQKVEFLVSFYNNEISEKSEIFDDQFSVERPDGSNFTLKIRSTKLEDSAMYFCASSEVRATNTGELFFGEGSRLTVL.

V is TRBV2 and J is TRBJ1-2, with D perhaps matching TRBD1 (5 bases). CDR1 is SNHLY and CDR2 is FYNNEI in the germline V gene. This CDR3 comprises 11 residues. V lost 8 bases, J lost 5 bases, and 9 bases lay in between. CDR3 in DNA: TGTGCCAGCTGGGGGTGGTATGGCTACACCTTC. Protein product: CASWGWYGYTF.